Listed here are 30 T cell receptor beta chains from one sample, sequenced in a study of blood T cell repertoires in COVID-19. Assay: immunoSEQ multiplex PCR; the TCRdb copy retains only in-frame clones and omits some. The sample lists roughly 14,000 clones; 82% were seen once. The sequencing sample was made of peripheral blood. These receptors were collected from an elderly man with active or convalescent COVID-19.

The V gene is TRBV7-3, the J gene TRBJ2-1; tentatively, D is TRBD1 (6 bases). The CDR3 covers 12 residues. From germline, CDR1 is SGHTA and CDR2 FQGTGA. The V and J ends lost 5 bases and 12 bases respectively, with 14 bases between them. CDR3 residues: CASSRTQGLQFF. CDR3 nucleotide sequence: TGTGCCAGCAGCCGAACACAGGGTCTGCAGTTCTTC.

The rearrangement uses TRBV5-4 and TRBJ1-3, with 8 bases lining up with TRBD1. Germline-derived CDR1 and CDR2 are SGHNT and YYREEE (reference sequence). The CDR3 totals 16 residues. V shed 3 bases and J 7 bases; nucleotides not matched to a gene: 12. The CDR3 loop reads CASSWGTGGVGNTIYF. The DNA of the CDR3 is TGTGCCAGCAGCTGGGGGACAGGTGGGGTCGGGAACACCATATATTTT. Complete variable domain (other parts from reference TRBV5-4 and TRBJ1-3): ETGVTQSPTHLIKTRGQQVTLRCSSQSGHNTVSWYQQALGQGPQFIFQYYREEENGRGNFPPRFSGLQFPNYSSELNVNALELDDSALYLCASSWGTGGVGNTIYFGEGSWLTVV.

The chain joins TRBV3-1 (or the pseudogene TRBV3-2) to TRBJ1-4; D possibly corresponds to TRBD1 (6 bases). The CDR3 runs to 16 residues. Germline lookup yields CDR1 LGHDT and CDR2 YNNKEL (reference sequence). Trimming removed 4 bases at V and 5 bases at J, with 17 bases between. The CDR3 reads CASSLRGRGENEKLFF. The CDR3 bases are TGTGCCAGCAGCCTCAGGGGTCGAGGGGAGAATGAAAAACTGTTTTTT.

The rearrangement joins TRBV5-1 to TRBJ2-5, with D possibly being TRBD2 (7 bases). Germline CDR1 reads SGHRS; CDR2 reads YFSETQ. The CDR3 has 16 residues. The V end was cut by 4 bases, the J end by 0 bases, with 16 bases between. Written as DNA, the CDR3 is TGCGCCAGCAGCCCCTCACAGGGAGGGAACCAAGAGACCCAGTACTTC. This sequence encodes CASSPSQGGNQETQYF. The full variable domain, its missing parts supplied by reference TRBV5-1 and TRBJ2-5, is KAGVTQTPRYLIKTRGQQVTLSCSPISGHRSVSWYQQTPGQGLQFLFEYFSETQRNKGNFPGRFSGRQFSNSRSEMNVSTLELGDSALYLCASSPSQGGNQETQYFGPGTRLLVL.

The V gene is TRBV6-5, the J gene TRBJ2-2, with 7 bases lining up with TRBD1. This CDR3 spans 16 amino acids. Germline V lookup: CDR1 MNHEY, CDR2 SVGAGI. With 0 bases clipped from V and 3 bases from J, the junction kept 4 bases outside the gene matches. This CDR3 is CASSYSPTGYTGELFF. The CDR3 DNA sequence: TGTGCCAGCAGTTACTCCCCGACAGGGTACACCGGGGAGCTGTTTTTT.

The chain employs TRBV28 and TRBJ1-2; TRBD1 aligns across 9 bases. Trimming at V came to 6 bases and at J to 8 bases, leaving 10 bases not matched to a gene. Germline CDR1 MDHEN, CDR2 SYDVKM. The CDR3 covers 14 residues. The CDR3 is CASRRTLGQGGYTF. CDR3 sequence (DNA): TGTGCCAGCAGAAGAACCTTGGGACAGGGAGGCTACACCTTC.

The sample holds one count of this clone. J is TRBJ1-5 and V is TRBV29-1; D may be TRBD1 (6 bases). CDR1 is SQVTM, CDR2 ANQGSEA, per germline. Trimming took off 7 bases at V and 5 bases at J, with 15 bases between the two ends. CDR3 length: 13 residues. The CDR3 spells CSAGRGSDQPQHF. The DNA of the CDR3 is TGCAGCGCCGGAAGGGGGTCTGATCAGCCCCAGCATTTT.

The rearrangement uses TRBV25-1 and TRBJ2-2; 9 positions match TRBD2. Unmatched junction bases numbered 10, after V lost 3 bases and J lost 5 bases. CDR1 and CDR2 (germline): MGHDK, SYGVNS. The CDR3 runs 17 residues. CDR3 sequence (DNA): TGTGCCAGCAGTGAGCCCAGCGGGGGGACCGTGACCGGGGAGCTGTTTTTT. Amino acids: CASSEPSGGTVTGELFF.

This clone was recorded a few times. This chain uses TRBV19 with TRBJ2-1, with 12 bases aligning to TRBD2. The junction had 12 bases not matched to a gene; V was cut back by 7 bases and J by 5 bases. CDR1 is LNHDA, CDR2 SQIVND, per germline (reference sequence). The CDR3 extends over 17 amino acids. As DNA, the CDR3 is TGTGCCAGTACTCCAACTAGCGGGGGGATACTAAACAATGAGCAGTTCTTC. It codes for CASTPTSGGILNNEQFF.

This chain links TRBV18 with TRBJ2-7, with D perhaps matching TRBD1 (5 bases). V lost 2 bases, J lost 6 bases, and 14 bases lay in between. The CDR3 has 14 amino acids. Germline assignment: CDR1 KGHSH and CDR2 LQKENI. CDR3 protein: CASSPKGRRIEQYF. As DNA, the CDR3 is TGTGCCAGCTCACCAAAGGGGCGTCGGATCGAGCAGTACTTC.

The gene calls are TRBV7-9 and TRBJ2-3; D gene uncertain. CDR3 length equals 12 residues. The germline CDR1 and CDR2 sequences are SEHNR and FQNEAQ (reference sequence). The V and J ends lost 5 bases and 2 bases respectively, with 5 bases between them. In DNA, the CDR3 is TGTGCCAGCAGCAAATACACAGATACGCAGTATTTT. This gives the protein CASSKYTDTQYF.

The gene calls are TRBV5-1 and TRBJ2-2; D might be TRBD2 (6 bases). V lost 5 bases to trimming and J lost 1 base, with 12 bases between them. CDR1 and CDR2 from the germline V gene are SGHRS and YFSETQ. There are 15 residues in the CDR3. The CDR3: CASRPAGLNTGELFF. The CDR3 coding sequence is TGCGCCAGCAGGCCAGCGGGCCTGAACACCGGGGAGCTGTTTTTT. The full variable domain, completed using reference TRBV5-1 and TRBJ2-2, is KAGVTQTPRYLIKTRGQQVTLSCSPISGHRSVSWYQQTPGQGLQFLFEYFSETQRNKGNFPGRFSGRQFSNSRSEMNVSTLELGDSALYLCASRPAGLNTGELFFGEGSRLTVL.

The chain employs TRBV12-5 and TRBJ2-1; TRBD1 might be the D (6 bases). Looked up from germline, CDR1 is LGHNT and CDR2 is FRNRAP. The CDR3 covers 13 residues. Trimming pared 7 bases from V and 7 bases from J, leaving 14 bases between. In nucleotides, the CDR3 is TGTGCTAGTGCCTCAGGGGTAAAAAATGAGCAGTTCTTC. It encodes CASASGVKNEQFF.

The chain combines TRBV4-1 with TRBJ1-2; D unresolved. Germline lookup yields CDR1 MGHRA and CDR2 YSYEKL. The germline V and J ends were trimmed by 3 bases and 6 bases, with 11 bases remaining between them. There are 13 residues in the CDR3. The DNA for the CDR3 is TGCGCCAGCAGCCACCCCCGGAGCAATGGCTACACCTTC. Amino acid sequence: CASSHPRSNGYTF.

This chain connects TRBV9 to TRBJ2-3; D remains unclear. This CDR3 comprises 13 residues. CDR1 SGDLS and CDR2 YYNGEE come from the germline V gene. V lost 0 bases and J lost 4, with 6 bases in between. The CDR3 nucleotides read TGTGCCAGCAGCGTAGGTATTCCAGATACGCAGTATTTT. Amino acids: CASSVGIPDTQYF.

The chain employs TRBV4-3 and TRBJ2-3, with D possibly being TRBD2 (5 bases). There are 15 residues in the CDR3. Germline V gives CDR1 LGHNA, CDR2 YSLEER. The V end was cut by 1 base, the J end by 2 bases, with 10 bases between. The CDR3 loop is CASSQARANTDTQYF. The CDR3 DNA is TGCGCCAGCAGCCAAGCGCGGGCGAACACAGATACGCAGTATTTT.

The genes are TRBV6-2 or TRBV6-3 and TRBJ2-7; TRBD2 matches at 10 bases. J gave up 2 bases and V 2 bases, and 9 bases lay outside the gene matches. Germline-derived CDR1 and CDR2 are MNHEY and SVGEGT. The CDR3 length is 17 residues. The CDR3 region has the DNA TGTGCCAGCAGTTACGAAGTGGGACTAGCGCAAACCTACGAGCAGTACTTC. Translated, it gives CASSYEVGLAQTYEQYF.

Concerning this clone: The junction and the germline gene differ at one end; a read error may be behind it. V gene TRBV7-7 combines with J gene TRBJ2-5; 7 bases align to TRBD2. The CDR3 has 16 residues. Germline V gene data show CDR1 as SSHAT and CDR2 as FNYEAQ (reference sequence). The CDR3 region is CASSASGGRPQETQYF. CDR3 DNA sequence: TGTGCTAGCAGCGCATCGGGGGGACGTCCTCAAGAGACCCAGTACTTC. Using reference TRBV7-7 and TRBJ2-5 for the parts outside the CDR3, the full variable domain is GAGVSQSPRYKVTKRGQDVTLRCDPISSHATLYWYQQALGQGPEFLTYFNYEAQPDKSGLPSDRFSAERPEGSISTLTIQRTEQRDSAMYRCASSASGGRPQETQYFGPGTRLLVL.

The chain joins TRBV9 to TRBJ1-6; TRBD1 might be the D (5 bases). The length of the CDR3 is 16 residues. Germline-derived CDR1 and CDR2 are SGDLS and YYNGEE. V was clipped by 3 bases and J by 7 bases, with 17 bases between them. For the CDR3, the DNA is TGTGCCAGCAGCGCGAGAGGAGGGGCTGGAAATTCACCCCTCCACTTT. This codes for CASSARGGAGNSPLHF.

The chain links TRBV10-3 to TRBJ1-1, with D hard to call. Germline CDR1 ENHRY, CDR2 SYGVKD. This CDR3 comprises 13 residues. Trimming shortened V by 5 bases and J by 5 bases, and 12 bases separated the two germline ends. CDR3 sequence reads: CAISQTGSTEAFF. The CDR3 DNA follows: TGTGCCATCAGTCAGACGGGTAGTACTGAAGCTTTCTTT.

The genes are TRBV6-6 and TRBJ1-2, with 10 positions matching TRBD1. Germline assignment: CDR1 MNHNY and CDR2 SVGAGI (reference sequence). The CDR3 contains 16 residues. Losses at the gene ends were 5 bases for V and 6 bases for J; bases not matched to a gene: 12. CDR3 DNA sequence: TGTGCCAGCAGTGGCACGGGACAGGGGATCTCCGATGGCTACACCTTC. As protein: CASSGTGQGISDGYTF.

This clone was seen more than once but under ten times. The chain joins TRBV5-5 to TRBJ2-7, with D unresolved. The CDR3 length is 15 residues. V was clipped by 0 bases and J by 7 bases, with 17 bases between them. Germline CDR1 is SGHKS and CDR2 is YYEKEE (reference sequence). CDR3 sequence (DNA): TGTGCCAGCAGCTTGGAGGCAGGCCCCATGTGGGAGCAGTACTTC. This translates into CASSLEAGPMWEQYF.

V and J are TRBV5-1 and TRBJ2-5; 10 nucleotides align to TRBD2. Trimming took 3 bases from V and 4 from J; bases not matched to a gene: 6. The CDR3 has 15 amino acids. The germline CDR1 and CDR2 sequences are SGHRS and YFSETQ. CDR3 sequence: CASSSGTSEGETQYF. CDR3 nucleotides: TGCGCCAGCAGCTCCGGGACTAGCGAGGGAGAGACCCAGTACTTC.

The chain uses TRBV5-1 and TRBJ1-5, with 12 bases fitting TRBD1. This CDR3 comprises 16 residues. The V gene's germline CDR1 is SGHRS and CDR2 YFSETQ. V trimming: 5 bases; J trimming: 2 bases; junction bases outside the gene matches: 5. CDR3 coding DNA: TGCGCCAGCAGTTGGGGGACAGGGGGCCGCAATCAGCCCCAGCATTTT. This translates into CASSWGTGGRNQPQHF.

This CDR3 reads CASSSDGTGDEKLFF. CDR3 in DNA: TGTGCCAGCAGCTCAGACGGGACAGGGGATGAAAAACTGTTTTTT. This rearrangement joins TRBV5-5 to TRBJ1-4; 10 nucleotides line up with TRBD1. Germline-derived CDR1 and CDR2 are SGHKS and YYEKEE (reference sequence). CDR3 length equals 15 residues. V shed 3 bases and J 6 bases; nucleotides not matched to a gene: 5.

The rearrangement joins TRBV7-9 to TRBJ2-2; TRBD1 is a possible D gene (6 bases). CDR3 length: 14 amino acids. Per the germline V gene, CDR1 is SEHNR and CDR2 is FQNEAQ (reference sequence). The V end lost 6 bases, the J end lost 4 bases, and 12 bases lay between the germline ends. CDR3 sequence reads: CASRGDTSTGELFF. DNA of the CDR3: TGTGCCAGCAGGGGGGACACGAGCACCGGGGAGCTGTTTTTT.

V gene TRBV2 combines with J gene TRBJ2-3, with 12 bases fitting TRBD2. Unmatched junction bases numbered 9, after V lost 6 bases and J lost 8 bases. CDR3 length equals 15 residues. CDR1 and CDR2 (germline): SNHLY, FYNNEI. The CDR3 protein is CASSALAGGPGTQYF. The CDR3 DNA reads TGTGCCAGCAGCGCTCTAGCGGGGGGGCCGGGTACGCAGTATTTT.

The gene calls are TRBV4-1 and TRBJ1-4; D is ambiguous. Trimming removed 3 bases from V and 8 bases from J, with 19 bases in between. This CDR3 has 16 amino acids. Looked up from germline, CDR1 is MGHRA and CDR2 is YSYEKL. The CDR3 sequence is CASSQPAQFGIEKLFF. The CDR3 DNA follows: TGCGCCAGCAGCCAGCCCGCACAGTTCGGGATCGAAAAACTGTTTTTT.

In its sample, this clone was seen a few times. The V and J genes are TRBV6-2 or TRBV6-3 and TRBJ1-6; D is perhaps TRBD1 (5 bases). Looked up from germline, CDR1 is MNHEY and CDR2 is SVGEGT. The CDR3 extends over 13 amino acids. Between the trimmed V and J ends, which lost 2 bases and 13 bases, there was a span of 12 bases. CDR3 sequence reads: CASSYARGVPLHF. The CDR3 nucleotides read TGTGCCAGCAGTTACGCGCGGGGGGTGCCCCTCCACTTT.

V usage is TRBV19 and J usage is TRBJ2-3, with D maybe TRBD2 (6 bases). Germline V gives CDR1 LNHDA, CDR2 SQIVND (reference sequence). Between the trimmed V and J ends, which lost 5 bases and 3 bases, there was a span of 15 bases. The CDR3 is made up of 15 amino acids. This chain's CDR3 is CASSGSGELTDTQYF. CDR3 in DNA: TGTGCCAGTAGTGGATCGGGGGAGTTGACAGATACGCAGTATTTT.